This entry lists 14 T cell receptor beta chains sequenced from one sample in a study of early T cells in non-severe SARS-CoV-2 infection. In TCRdb, the 5' RACE reads were re-called with MiXCR into one record per CDR3 protein. This table holds 70,000 to 75,000 distinct CDR3 sequences, about 13% found once. Sample: whole blood. The receptors come from an adult who was a healthcare worker with PCR-confirmed SARS-CoV-2 infection or an uninfected control (not recorded which).

The chain is built from TRBV3-1 and TRBJ1-5, with TRBD1 matching 8 bases. Germline V gene data show CDR1 as LGHDT and CDR2 as YNNKEL (reference sequence). The trim removed 2 bases at V and 2 bases at J, leaving 5 bases unmatched. The CDR3 is made up of 16 amino acids. CDR3 loop: CASSQRTGSGNQPQHF. CDR3 sequence (DNA): TGTGCCAGCAGCCAACGGACAGGGAGTGGCAATCAGCCCCAGCATTTT.

This clonotype has a handful of counts. The rearrangement joins TRBV14 to TRBJ1-2; 9 bases are a match to TRBD1. The V gene end was trimmed by 2 bases and the J gene end by 4 bases; junction bases not matched to a gene: 8. Germline V gene sequence: CDR1 SGHDN, CDR2 FVKESK. The CDR3 length is 16 residues. For the CDR3, the DNA is TGTGCCAGCAGCCAATCGGGACAGGGTGCCGGCTATGGCTACACCTTC. Amino acids: CASSQSGQGAGYGYTF.

This clonotype was detected ten times or more. The V and J genes are TRBV12-3 or TRBV12-4 and TRBJ1-5; D gene uncertain. The CDR3 runs 13 residues. Trimming stripped 7 bases from V and 2 bases from J, with 9 bases between. The CDR3 spells CASNPGGNQPQHF. CDR3 DNA: TGTGCCAGCAACCCGGGAGGCAATCAGCCCCAGCATTTT.

This clonotype was found a few times. This chain links TRBV7-9 with TRBJ2-7; D is tentatively TRBD1 or TRBD2 (6 bases each). CDR1 and CDR2 from the germline V gene are SEHNR and FQNEAQ (reference sequence). This CDR3 has 16 residues. Trimming shortened V by 1 base and J by 0 bases, and 13 bases separated the two germline ends. The CDR3 coding sequence is TGTGCCAGCAGCTTAGTGGGGGGCCCAAGCTCCTACGAGCAGTACTTC. It translates to CASSLVGGPSSYEQYF. The entire variable domain, with the rest obtained from reference TRBV7-9 and TRBJ2-7, is as follows: DTGVSQNPRHKITKRGQNVTFRCDPISEHNRLYWYRQTLGQGPEFLTYFQNEAQLEKSRLLSDRFSAERPKGSFSTLEIQRTEQGDSAMYLCASSLVGGPSSYEQYFGPGTRLTVT.

The chain combines TRBV6-1 with TRBJ1-1; 10 bases are a match to TRBD1. CDR3 size: 14 residues. Germline CDR1 and CDR2: MNHNS and SASEGT. V shed 6 bases and J 0 bases; nucleotides not matched to a gene: 1. CDR3 nucleotides: TGTGCCAGCAGGGACAGGGGGATGAACACTGAAGCTTTCTTT. Translated: CASRDRGMNTEAFF.

V gene TRBV20-1 combines with J gene TRBJ2-3, with unresolved D. Looked up from germline, CDR1 is DFQATT and CDR2 is SNEGSKA (reference sequence). This CDR3 is built from 12 residues. V was clipped by 3 bases and J by 4 bases, with 8 bases between them. In nucleotides, the CDR3 is TGCAGTGCTAGTAAGCTCGCAGATACGCAGTATTTT. Protein product: CSASKLADTQYF.

This clonotype was observed a single time. V is TRBV7-8 and J is TRBJ1-4, with TRBD1 as a possible D gene (5 bases). The V and J ends lost 2 bases and 4 bases respectively, with 14 bases between them. The CDR3 runs 16 residues. CDR1 is SGHVS, CDR2 FQNEAQ, per germline. In nucleotides, the CDR3 is TGTGCCAGCAGCTTAAGGTCGACAGCAAGTAATGAAAAACTGTTTTTT. Its translation: CASSLRSTASNEKLFF.

This clonotype was counted between two and nine times. The chain links TRBV6-5 to TRBJ1-4; 9 nucleotides align to TRBD1. Germline lookup yields CDR1 MNHEY and CDR2 SVGAGI. J lost 6 bases, V lost 5 bases, and 4 bases had no gene match. The CDR3 spans 14 residues. CDR3 amino acids: CASSRQGGDEKLFF. CDR3 bases: TGTGCCAGCAGTCGACAGGGGGGCGATGAAAAACTGTTTTTT.

This clonotype has more than one count but fewer than ten. The chain carries TRBV7-6 and TRBJ1-1; 8 bases fit TRBD1. Germline assignment: CDR1 SGHVS and CDR2 FNYEAQ. V dropped 3 bases and J dropped 4; count of bases not matched to a gene: 1. CDR3 length equals 13 residues. This CDR3 reads CASSLGQATEAFF. The CDR3 region has the DNA TGTGCCAGCAGCTTGGGACAGGCCACTGAAGCTTTCTTT.

This clonotype was picked up many times. The chain has TRBV7-3 and TRBJ2-1; D possibly uses TRBD1 or TRBD2 (6 bases each). V lost 5 bases, J lost 9 bases, and 17 bases lay in between. Germline CDR1 reads SGHTA; CDR2 reads FQGTGA. The CDR3 length is 14 residues. The CDR3 reads CASSPGAGAREQFF. The CDR3 region has the DNA TGTGCCAGCAGCCCGGGGGCAGGGGCGCGTGAGCAGTTCTTC. The complete variable domain, with remaining parts taken from reference TRBV7-3 and TRBJ2-1, reads GAGVSQTPSNKVTEKGKYVELRCDPISGHTALYWYRQSLGQGPEFLIYFQGTGAADDSGLPNDRFFAVRPEGSVSTLKIQRTERGDSAVYLCASSPGAGAREQFFGPGTRLTVL.

The rearrangement joins TRBV29-1 to TRBJ1-2; D unclear. This CDR3 comprises 10 residues. CDR1 and CDR2 from the germline V gene are SQVTM and ANQGSEA. The V and J ends lost 3 bases and 5 bases respectively, with 4 bases between them. The CDR3 DNA reads TGCAGCGTTGAGGGGTATGGCTACACCTTC. Its translation is CSVEGYGYTF.

This clonotype occurred many times. J is TRBJ2-2 and V is TRBV18; 8 bases fit TRBD1. This CDR3 is built from 18 residues. CDR1 is KGHSH and CDR2 is LQKENI in the germline V gene. V trimming: 3 bases; J trimming: 0 bases; junction bases outside the gene matches: 9. The DNA for the CDR3 is TGTGCCAGCTCACCCCGCGGAGGACAGGGCGCGAACACCGGGGAGCTGTTTTTT. Amino acids: CASSPRGGQGANTGELFF.

This clonotype was counted many times. The chain couples TRBV7-6 to TRBJ2-7; 7 positions match TRBD1. CDR3 length equals 11 residues. V lost 5 bases, J lost 12 bases, and 7 bases stayed unmatched. CDR1 is SGHVS and CDR2 is FNYEAQ in the germline V gene. CDR3 sequence reads: CASSPGTVPYF. Here the CDR3 DNA reads TGTGCCAGCAGCCCCGGGACAGTTCCGTACTTC.

J is TRBJ1-6 and V is TRBV19, with D possibly matching TRBD1 (5 bases). The germline CDR1 and CDR2 sequences are LNHDA and SQIVND (reference sequence). Trimming removed 6 bases from V and 9 bases from J, with 12 bases in between. This CDR3 contains 13 residues. DNA of the CDR3: TGTGCCAGTAGCGGGACCCTTTTTTCACCCCTCCACTTT. This sequence encodes CASSGTLFSPLHF.